The 3 T cell receptor beta chains reported below all come from one sample, sequenced in a study of shared clonotypes between healthy human individuals. Sequencing used immunoSEQ multiplex PCR; TCRdb keeps in-frame clones, though not all of them. The sample lists roughly 1,500,000 clones; approximately 98.5% were seen once. Sequencing used naive CD4+ T cells sorted from blood. Subset given: CD45RA+ positively selected. The receptors shown here come from a man aged 30 to 45 in good health.

The chain has TRBV15 and TRBJ1-6, with D tentatively TRBD1 (6 bases). Germline V CDR1 and CDR2: LNHNV, YYDKDF (reference sequence). The CDR3 runs 13 residues. V shed 1 base and J shed 8 bases, with 6 bases lying between them. The CDR3 nucleotides read TGTGCCACCAGCAGAGGGGGGCATTCACCCCTCCACTTT. Translated, it gives CATSRGGHSPLHF.

This chain connects TRBV10-3 to TRBJ2-7; possibly TRBD1 or TRBD2 for D (5 bases each). Germline lookup yields CDR1 ENHRY and CDR2 SYGVKD. The CDR3 has 13 amino acids. Trimming left V 6 bases short and J 1 base short, with 10 bases between. The CDR3, as DNA: TGTGCCATCAGCGGGACGCCTTCCTACGAGCAGTACTTC. Protein product: CAISGTPSYEQYF.

The V call is TRBV5-1, the J call TRBJ1-1; 9 nucleotides match TRBD1. With 4 bases clipped from V and 0 bases from J, the junction kept 10 bases outside the gene matches. This CDR3 spans 17 amino acids. The germline V gene has CDR1 SGHRS and CDR2 YFSETQ. The DNA for the CDR3 is TGCGCCAGCAGCACAGGACAGGGGCTTGGTATGAACACTGAAGCTTTCTTT. This codes for CASSTGQGLGMNTEAFF.